This TCR beta chain was sequenced in a study of cytomegalovirus exposure and HLA in healthy donors. Study-level points and caveats: Reports state that TCR beta sequences accurately predicted most subjects' HLA-A and HLA-B alleles. Donors belonging to an Asian-associated ancestry cluster reportedly showed fewer N-insertions in productive TCRs than the approximately 690-donor mean, according to what a later analysis found. Sequencing had likely introduced a cluster of highly shared sequence variants as an artifact.

As to this clone: What it recognizes is unknown.

It was with 60 Vbeta and 13 Jbeta primers that the PCR ran. In the original processing: Some 11 million of the roughly 80 million unique TCR beta chains counted in a later analysis were shared. Clones were sequenced by immunoSEQ multiplex PCR, and TCRdb holds only the in-frame ones, with some missing. V and J calls and clone size are copied from that table; D and trimming were computed from the DNA. The data hold approximately 220,000 clones, with less than 85% observed a single time. This clonotype was sampled from a man aged 18 to 29 in good health and CMV-seronegative. Sequenced input: PBMCs.

The CDR3 nucleotides read TGCAGCGTCGGGACCTCCAGGGGGACTGAAGCTTTCTTT. It encodes CSVGTSRGTEAFF. This chain connects TRBV29-1 to TRBJ1-1; 7 positions agree with TRBD1. The junction had 9 bases not matched to a gene; V was cut back by 6 bases and J by 5 bases. The length of the CDR3 is 13 residues. The germline V gene has CDR1 SQVTM and CDR2 ANQGSEA.